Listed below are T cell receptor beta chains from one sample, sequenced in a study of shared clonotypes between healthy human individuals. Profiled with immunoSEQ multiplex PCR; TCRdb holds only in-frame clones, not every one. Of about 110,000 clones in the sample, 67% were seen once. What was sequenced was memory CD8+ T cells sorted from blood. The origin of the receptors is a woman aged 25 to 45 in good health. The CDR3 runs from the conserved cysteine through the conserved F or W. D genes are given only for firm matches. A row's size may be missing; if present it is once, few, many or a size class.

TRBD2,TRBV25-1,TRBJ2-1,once,CASSDNGLARYNEQFF,TGTGCCAGCAGTGATAATGGACTAGCGCGCTACAATGAGCAGTTCTTC
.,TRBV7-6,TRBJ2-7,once,CASSKRDTPSFPYEQYF,TGTGCCAGCAGCAAGCGGGACACCCCTAGTTTCCCTTACGAGCAGTACTTC
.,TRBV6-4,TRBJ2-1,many,CASSDVAESYNEQFF,TGTGCCAGCAGTGACGTTGCGGAATCTTACAATGAGCAGTTCTTC
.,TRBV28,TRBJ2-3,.,CASSSWTHGDTQYF,TGTGCCAGCAGTTCCTGGACCCACGGAGATACGCAGTATTTT
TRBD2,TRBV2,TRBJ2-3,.,CASRRTSGRGRGDTQYF,TGTGCCAGCAGGAGGACTAGTGGGCGGGGGAGAGGGGATACGCAGTATTTT
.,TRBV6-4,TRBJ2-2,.,CASSDGSSGELFF,TGTGCCAGCAGTGACGGGAGTTCCGGGGAGCTGTTTTTT
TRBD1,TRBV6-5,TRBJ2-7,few,CASSDRGAYEQYF,TGTGCCAGCAGTGACAGGGGGGCCTACGAGCAGTACTTC
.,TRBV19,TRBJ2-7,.,CASSILPGFYEQYF,TGTGCCAGTAGTATTCTGCCGGGATTCTACGAGCAGTACTTC
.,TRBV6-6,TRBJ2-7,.,CASSYSIYEQYF,TGTGCCAGCAGTTACTCGATCTACGAGCAGTACTTC
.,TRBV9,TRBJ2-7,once,CASSAEPSYEQYF,TGTGCCAGCAGCGCCGAGCCGTCCTACGAGCAGTACTTC
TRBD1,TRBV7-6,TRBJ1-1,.,CASTQQQGARTEAFF,TGTGCCAGCACCCAGCAACAGGGGGCGAGGACTGAAGCTTTCTTT
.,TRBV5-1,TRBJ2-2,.,CASSLGVGRNTGELFF,TGCGCCAGCAGCTTGGGAGTAGGGAGGAACACCGGGGAGCTGTTTTTT
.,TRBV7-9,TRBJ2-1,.,CASSSRFSDNEQFF,TGTGCCAGCAGCTCAAGATTTTCCGACAATGAGCAGTTCTTC
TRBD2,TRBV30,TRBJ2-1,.,CAWATSGQYNEQFF,TGTGCCTGGGCGACTAGCGGGCAATACAATGAGCAGTTCTTC
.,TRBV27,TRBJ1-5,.,CASSLFSGYSNQPQHF,TGTGCCAGCAGTTTATTCTCCGGCTATAGCAATCAGCCCCAGCATTTT
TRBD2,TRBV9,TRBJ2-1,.,CASLREGGYNEQFF,TGTGCCAGCCTACGGGAGGGGGGCTACAATGAGCAGTTCTTC
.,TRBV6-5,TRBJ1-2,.,CASSYSDNYGYTF,TGTGCCAGCAGTTACTCGGACAACTATGGCTACACCTTC
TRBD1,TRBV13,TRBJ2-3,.,CASSYTGEFTDTQYF,TGTGCCAGCAGCTACACAGGGGAATTCACAGATACGCAGTATTTT
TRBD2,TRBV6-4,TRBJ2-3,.,CASSPEGLAADTQYF,TGTGCCAGCAGTCCGGAAGGACTAGCGGCAGATACGCAGTATTTT
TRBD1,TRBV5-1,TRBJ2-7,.,CASSSGTGPPYEQYF,TGCGCCAGCAGCTCCGGGACAGGGCCGCCCTACGAGCAGTACTTC
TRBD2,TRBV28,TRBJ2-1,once,CASSLFTSGRAWSYNEQFF,TGTGCCAGCAGTTTATTCACTAGCGGGAGGGCCTGGTCCTACAATGAGCAGTTCTTC
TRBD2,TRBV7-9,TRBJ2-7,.,CASSLGLAGAEQYF,TGTGCCAGCAGCTTAGGCCTAGCGGGAGCCGAGCAGTACTTC
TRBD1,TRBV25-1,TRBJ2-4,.,CASSERTGGFGAKNIQYF,TGTGCCAGCAGTGAAAGGACAGGGGGCTTTGGGGCCAAAAACATTCAGTACTTC
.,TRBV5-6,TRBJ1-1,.,CASSLRSWRAPTEAFF,TGTGCCAGCAGCCTTCGTAGTTGGAGGGCCCCCACTGAAGCTTTCTTT
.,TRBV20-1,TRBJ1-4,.,CSATRLLMISF,TGCAGTGCAACGAGACTCCTAATGATCTCTTTT
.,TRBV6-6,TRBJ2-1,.,CASSPLYNEQFF,TGTGCCAGCAGTCCATTATACAATGAGCAGTTCTTC
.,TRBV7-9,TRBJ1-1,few,CASRIPGGTEAFF,TGTGCCAGCAGGATCCCCGGGGGCACTGAAGCTTTCTTT
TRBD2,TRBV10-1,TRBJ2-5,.,CASSAASGREETQYF,TGCGCCAGCAGTGCGGCTAGCGGGAGAGAAGAGACCCAGTACTTC
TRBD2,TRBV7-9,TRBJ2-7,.,CASSSKRLAGGIDEQYF,TGTGCCAGCAGCTCGAAACGACTAGCGGGAGGGATAGACGAGCAGTACTTC
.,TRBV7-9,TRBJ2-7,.,CASSPIFSYEQYF,TGTGCCAGCAGCCCGATTTTTTCCTACGAGCAGTACTTC
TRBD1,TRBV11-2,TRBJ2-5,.,CASSSRLDRAQETQYF,TGTGCCAGCAGCTCTAGGTTGGACAGGGCTCAAGAGACCCAGTACTTC
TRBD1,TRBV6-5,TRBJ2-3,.,CASSYRTGSTDTQYF,TGTGCCAGCAGTTACAGGACAGGGAGCACAGATACGCAGTATTTT
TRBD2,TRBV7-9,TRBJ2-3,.,CASSLSAGGPDTQYF,TGTGCCAGCAGCTTATCCGCGGGAGGCCCAGATACGCAGTATTTT
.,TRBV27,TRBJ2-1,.,CASSQTSYNEQFF,TGTGCCAGCAGTCAGACGTCGTACAATGAGCAGTTCTTC
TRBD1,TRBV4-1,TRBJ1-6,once,CASSRGAGQGSPLHF,TGCGCCAGCAGCCGGGGCGCGGGACAGGGTTCACCCCTCCACTTT
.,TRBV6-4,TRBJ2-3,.,CASSVGRTDTQYF,TGTGCCAGCAGTGTTGGCCGCACAGATACGCAGTATTTT
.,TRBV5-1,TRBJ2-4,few,CASSSKNIQYF,TGCGCCAGCAGCTCAAAGAACATTCAGTACTTC
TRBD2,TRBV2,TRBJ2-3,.,CASSDFPIRDLAGGGGTDTQYF,TGTGCCAGCAGTGATTTCCCGATACGGGATCTAGCGGGTGGAGGGGGCACAGATACGCAGTATTTT
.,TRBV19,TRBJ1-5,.,CASISTAFRSSNQPQHF,TGTGCCAGTATCAGTACGGCGTTTCGGAGCAGCAATCAGCCCCAGCATTTT
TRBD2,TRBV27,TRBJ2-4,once,CASSPWWGLVGLPQDKNIQYF,TGTGCCAGCAGTCCGTGGTGGGGACTAGTCGGCCTACCTCAAGACAAAAACATTCAGTACTTC
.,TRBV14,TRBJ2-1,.,CASSQVARGYNEQFF,TGTGCCAGCAGCCAAGTCGCCAGGGGCTACAATGAGCAGTTCTTC
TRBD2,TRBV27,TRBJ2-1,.,CASSLTSGNEQFF,TGTGCCAGCAGTTTAACTAGCGGGAATGAGCAGTTCTTC
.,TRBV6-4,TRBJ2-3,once,CASSENPEATDTQYF,TGTGCCAGCAGTGAGAATCCCGAGGCCACAGATACGCAGTATTTT